The present T cell receptor (beta chain) was sequenced within a study of PD-1 blockade in classical Hodgkin lymphoma. Every patient had relapsed following autologous stem cell transplantation, and cohorts differed in brentuximab vedotin exposure. The best responses consisted of complete response, partial response or progressive disease. Study observations and caveats: TCR diversity in CD4+, not CD8+, cells rose significantly by C4D1.

CDR3 length: 14 amino acids. V lost 4 bases, J lost 3 bases, and 7 bases lay in between. Germline V lookup: CDR1 MNHEY, CDR2 SVGAGI. Turning to this clone: Its target is unknown.

The data were produced by immunoSEQ multiplex PCR, yet TCRdb's version contains in-frame clones alone and is incomplete. The sample includes some 41,000 clones, 75% to 85% of them seen just once. The clonotype originates from a human donor with classical Hodgkin lymphoma. The chain links TRBV6-5 to TRBJ2-6; D remains ambiguous. The sequences come from peripheral blood mononuclear cells (PBMCs), collected at baseline. The CDR3: CASSSPGGANVLTF. Written as DNA, the CDR3 is TGTGCCAGCAGTTCGCCGGGTGGGGCCAACGTCCTGACTTTC.